This T cell receptor (delta chain) was identified during a study of gamma-delta chains in newborns, infants, children. In the study overall: Polyclonal expansion of innate γδ T cells after birth follows microbial exposure.

Points on this clone: A single base separates this from a much larger clone, so it may be a read error. Other DNA sequences in the sample encode the same CDR3.

TCRdb re-processed the reads using CATT. The repertoire holds several thousand delta-chain clones, roughly 40% seen once, with about 14% in the top ten. The CDR3 has 13 amino acids. The V gene's germline CDR1 is GEAIGNYY and CDR2 EKD. The chain couples TRDV2 to TRDJ1; 7 bases are shared with TRDD3. The sequence was obtained from a child who received the measles vaccine. Sequenced sample: blood. This chain's CDR3 is CACDTWGTDKLIF. The DNA of the CDR3 is TGTGCATGTGACACCTGGGGGACCGATAAACTCATCTTT.